The 10 T cell receptor beta chains below come from one sample, sequenced in a study of blood T cell repertoires in COVID-19. Libraries were prepared by immunoSEQ multiplex PCR; TCRdb keeps only in-frame clonotypes and omits some of them. Of 200,000 to 300,000 clones listed, 70% to 90% are singletons. Sequenced: PBMCs or T cells enriched from blood (not recorded which). The receptors here all came from a woman between 35 and 50 years old with acute COVID-19.

The rearrangement uses TRBV27 and TRBJ1-1; weak D call: TRBD1 (5 bases). The CDR3 has 13 amino acids. V lost 0 bases and J lost 8, with 10 bases in between. Germline values: CDR1 MNHEY, CDR2 SMNVEV (reference sequence). CDR3 residues: CASSLSGGYEAFF. The CDR3 DNA reads TGTGCCAGCAGTTTATCGGGGGGGTACGAAGCTTTCTTT.

This chain links TRBV5-4 with TRBJ2-3, with 8 bases fitting TRBD2. After removal of 4 bases from V and 0 bases from J, the junction contained 7 bases not matched to a gene. Germline CDR1 reads SGHNT; CDR2 reads YYREEE (reference sequence). The CDR3 length is 16 residues. CDR3 in amino acids: CASSLKRELSTDTQYF. In DNA, the CDR3 is TGTGCCAGCAGCCTAAAGCGGGAGTTGAGCACAGATACGCAGTATTTT.

The chain combines TRBV7-8 with TRBJ1-1; tentative D call: TRBD1 (5 bases). This CDR3 spans 17 amino acids. V lost 2 bases and J lost 0, with 16 bases in between. In germline, CDR1 is SGHVS, CDR2 FQNEAQ. The CDR3 DNA reads TGTGCCAGCAGCTTAAGGGAGGGGAGAGGGATGAACACTGAAGCTTTCTTT. This encodes CASSLREGRGMNTEAFF.

V gene TRBV7-9 combines with J gene TRBJ2-1; 11 bases are shared with TRBD2. The CDR3 sequence is 14 residues long. V gave up 3 bases and J gave up 8 bases; unmatched junction bases: 3. CDR1 and CDR2 (germline): SEHNR, FQNEAQ (reference sequence). In nucleotides, the CDR3 is TGTGCCAGCAGCTTCCTAGCGGGAGGTGATGAGCAGTTCTTC. This encodes CASSFLAGGDEQFF. Complete variable domain (other parts from reference TRBV7-9 and TRBJ2-1): DTGVSQNPRHKITKRGQNVTFRCDPISEHNRLYWYRQTLGQGPEFLTYFQNEAQLEKSRLLSDRFSAERPKGSFSTLEIQRTEQGDSAMYLCASSFLAGGDEQFFGPGTRLTVL.

A few counts support this clone. This chain joins TRBV19 and TRBJ2-7; TRBD2 matches at 13 bases. V dropped 10 bases and J dropped 6; count of bases not matched to a gene: 12. Germline assignment: CDR1 LNHDA and CDR2 SQIVND (reference sequence). The CDR3 is made up of 15 amino acids. Written as DNA, the CDR3 is TGTGCCACCGGACTAGCGGGAGTGTTCGGATCCGAGCAGTACTTC. This translates into CATGLAGVFGSEQYF.

The chain recombines TRBV7-2 with TRBJ1-5, with D hard to call. Trimming took off 2 bases at V and 4 bases at J, with 12 bases between the two ends. The length of the CDR3 is 15 residues. CDR1 and CDR2 (germline): SGHTA, FQGNSA. CDR3 nucleotide sequence: TGTGCCAGCAGCTTATTCTTGTCGGTGAATCAGCCCCAGCATTTT. This codes for CASSLFLSVNQPQHF. Full variable domain (remainder filled in from reference TRBV7-2 and TRBJ1-5): GAGVSQSPSNKVTEKGKDVELRCDPISGHTALYWYRQSLGQGLEFLIYFQGNSAPDKSGLPSDRFSAERTGGSVSTLTIQRTQQEDSAVYLCASSLFLSVNQPQHFGDGTRLSIL.

CDR3: CASSIMGAFLSGANVLTF. CDR3 DNA sequence: TGTGCCAGTAGTATAATGGGGGCCTTCCTCTCTGGGGCCAACGTCCTGACTTTC. The chain links TRBV19 to TRBJ2-6; weak D call: TRBD1 (6 bases). This CDR3 has 18 residues. Trimming left V 2 bases short and J 0 bases short, with 14 bases between. Germline V gene sequence: CDR1 LNHDA, CDR2 SQIVND (reference sequence).

The chain has TRBV27 and TRBJ2-7; 7 bases match TRBD1. The V and J ends lost 6 bases and 5 bases, in that order; junction bases with no gene match: 7. CDR1 and CDR2 from the germline V gene are MNHEY and SMNVEV (reference sequence). This CDR3 comprises 13 residues. The CDR3 DNA reads TGTGCCAGCAGATACAACAGGGGCCACGAGCAGTACTTC. The encoded protein is CASRYNRGHEQYF.

The J gene is TRBJ2-5, the V gene TRBV25-1, with 13 bases fitting TRBD2. The CDR3 is made up of 16 amino acids. The junction had 5 bases not matched to a gene; V was cut back by 2 bases and J by 5 bases. Germline values: CDR1 MGHDK, CDR2 SYGVNS. CDR3: CASSEPGLAGLETQYF. The DNA of the CDR3 is TGTGCCAGCAGTGAACCGGGACTAGCGGGATTGGAGACCCAGTACTTC.

This chain uses TRBV28 with TRBJ1-1; 7 bases fit TRBD1. CDR3 size: 18 residues. Trimming removed 4 bases from V and 1 base from J; junction bases left unmatched: 15. The germline V gene encodes CDR1 MDHEN and CDR2 SYDVKM. As DNA, the CDR3 is TGTGCCAGCAGTTCCTCACCGGATCGACAGGGATGGAACACTGAAGCTTTCTTT. Its protein is CASSSSPDRQGWNTEAFF.